The 19 T cell receptor beta chains in this list originate from one sample, sequenced in a study of CD8 T cells in Susac syndrome. About 0.5 to 1 ug RNA was reverse transcribed with random hexamers. TCRdb called the immunoSEQ multiplex PCR reads again in MiXCR, with one record for every CDR3 protein. The sample lists about 140,000 distinct CDR3 sequences; 95% were seen once. Sequencing was carried out using CD4+ T cells from PBMCs. Receptors were obtained from a human donor with Susac syndrome.

This rearrangement joins TRBV7-2 to TRBJ1-1; D is ambiguous. Germline loops: CDR1 SGHTA, CDR2 FQGNSA. Trimming stripped 4 bases from V and 1 base from J, with 13 bases between. The CDR3 extends over 15 amino acids. CDR3 sequence reads: CASSYTKGGNTEAFF. The CDR3 DNA reads as TGTGCCAGCAGCTATACGAAGGGAGGGAACACTGAAGCTTTCTTT. Based on the CDR3 plus reference TRBV7-2 and TRBJ1-1, the full variable domain is GAGVSQSPSNKVTEKGKDVELRCDPISGHTALYWYRQSLGQGLEFLIYFQGNSAPDKSGLPSDRFSAERTGGSVSTLTIQRTQQEDSAVYLCASSYTKGGNTEAFFGQGTRLTVV.

The chain joins TRBV18 to TRBJ2-5; D is uncertain. The length of the CDR3 is 13 residues. The V gene's germline CDR1 is KGHSH and CDR2 LQKENI. V lost 1 base, J lost 1 base, and 4 bases lay in between. The CDR3 is CASSPLTQETQYF. The CDR3 DNA reads TGTGCCAGCTCACCACTAACCCAAGAGACCCAGTACTTC.

The chain carries TRBV7-9 and TRBJ1-1, with D hard to call. The CDR3 is made up of 16 amino acids. V lost 4 bases and J lost 0, with 15 bases in between. CDR1 SEHNR and CDR2 FQNEAQ come from the germline V gene (reference sequence). The CDR3 loop reads CASSSGDTGVNTEAFF. The CDR3 DNA is TGTGCCAGCAGCTCGGGTGATACGGGCGTGAACACTGAAGCTTTCTTT. Full variable domain (remainder filled in from reference TRBV7-9 and TRBJ1-1): DTGVSQNPRHKITKRGQNVTFRCDPISEHNRLYWYRQTLGQGPEFLTYFQNEAQLEKSRLLSDRFSAERPKGSFSTLEIQRTEQGDSAMYLCASSSGDTGVNTEAFFGQGTRLTVV.

The chain uses TRBV19 and TRBJ2-1; 9 nucleotides match TRBD1. Unmatched junction bases numbered 9, after V lost 0 bases and J lost 6 bases. This CDR3 is built from 17 residues. Per the germline V gene, CDR1 is LNHDA and CDR2 is SQIVND (reference sequence). The DNA of the CDR3 is TGTGCCAGTAGTATAGATCTTGGGACAGGGCTTTCCAATGAGCAGTTCTTC. Its protein product is CASSIDLGTGLSNEQFF. Looking up the rest from reference TRBV19 and TRBJ2-1 gives the full variable domain: DGGITQSPKYLFRKEGQNVTLSCEQNLNHDAMYWYRQDPGQGLRLIYYSQIVNDFQKGDIAEGYSVSREKKESFPLTVTSAQKNPTAFYLCASSIDLGTGLSNEQFFGPGTRLTVL.

The chain combines TRBV12-3 or TRBV12-4 with TRBJ2-7, with 11 bases identical to TRBD2. The V gene end was trimmed by 5 bases and the J gene end by 5 bases; junction bases not matched to a gene: 8. The CDR3 consists of 15 residues. CDR3 amino acids: CASSPLLAGANEQYF. CDR3 in DNA: TGTGCCAGCAGTCCCCTACTAGCGGGAGCTAACGAGCAGTACTTC.

The genes are TRBV15 and TRBJ2-7; D is perhaps TRBD1 or TRBD2 (5 bases each). Germline V gives CDR1 LNHNV, CDR2 YYDKDF (reference sequence). CDR3 length: 15 residues. V lost 1 base, J lost 3 bases, and 13 bases lay in between. As DNA, the CDR3 is TGTGCCACCAGCAGAGGGCAGGGACCTTTCTACGAGCAGTACTTC. It yields the protein CATSRGQGPFYEQYF.

The gene calls are TRBV15 and TRBJ1-5; D uncertain. This CDR3 contains 13 residues. Germline values: CDR1 LNHNV, CDR2 YYDKDF (reference sequence). The V end lost 1 base, the J end lost 4 bases, and 5 bases lay between the germline ends. The CDR3 sequence: CATSRGWNQPQHF. Written as DNA, the CDR3 is TGTGCCACCAGCAGAGGATGGAATCAGCCCCAGCATTTT.

The chain has TRBV28 and TRBJ1-1; D unclear. Deletions cut 2 bases from V and 7 bases from J, with 8 bases between. This CDR3 has 12 amino acids. Germline CDR1 is MDHEN and CDR2 is SYDVKM. The CDR3 sequence: CASSLLGNEAFF. CDR3 nucleotides: TGTGCCAGCAGTTTACTGGGAAATGAAGCTTTCTTT.

The CDR3 loop is CASSGAGQYSNQPQHF. The CDR3 coding sequence is TGTGCCAGCAGTGGAGCGGGGCAATATAGCAATCAGCCCCAGCATTTT. J is TRBJ1-5 and V is TRBV28; D is perhaps TRBD1 (5 bases). The V end lost 5 bases, the J end lost 0 bases, and 14 bases lay between the germline ends. Germline values: CDR1 MDHEN, CDR2 SYDVKM. This CDR3 has 16 residues.

The chain couples TRBV20-1 to TRBJ2-7, with TRBD2 matching 8 bases. The CDR3 is 16 amino acids. The V and J ends lost 6 bases and 3 bases, in that order; junction bases with no gene match: 16. CDR1 is DFQATT, CDR2 SNEGSKA, per germline (reference sequence). CDR3 residues: CSAAERLAGKGYEQYF. The CDR3 bases are TGCAGTGCGGCGGAACGATTAGCGGGGAAGGGCTACGAGCAGTACTTC.

The chain uses TRBV7-9 and TRBJ2-2; tentatively, D is TRBD2 (6 bases). CDR3 length: 16 amino acids. Trimming cost V 8 bases and J 0 bases, with 16 bases left between them. Per the germline V gene, CDR1 is SEHNR and CDR2 is FQNEAQ (reference sequence). CDR3 nucleotide sequence: TGTGCCAGCCGAGTTATGGACTACACGAACACCGGGGAGCTGTTTTTT. It encodes CASRVMDYTNTGELFF.

The chain employs TRBV18 and TRBJ2-7, with 7 nucleotides matching TRBD1. The CDR3 has 15 residues. Germline V CDR1 and CDR2: KGHSH, LQKENI. V shed 3 bases, J shed 3 bases, and the junction held 8 bases outside the gene matches. The chain's CDR3 is CASSPTRDSLYEQYF. The CDR3 nucleotides read TGTGCCAGCTCACCGACCCGGGACAGCCTCTACGAGCAGTACTTC.

Comment on this clonotype: At one end, the junction sequence differs from germline, possibly due to a read error. V and J are TRBV4-1 and TRBJ2-3, with TRBD2 matching 7 bases. The CDR3 is 11 residues long. The germline V gene has CDR1 MGHRA and CDR2 YSYEKL. The CDR3 sequence: CASSRGEGLNF. As DNA, the CDR3 is TGCGCCAGCAGCCGAGGGGAGGGGCTGAATTTT.

The genes are TRBV20-1 and TRBJ2-1; 9 bases map to TRBD2. With 5 bases clipped from V and 8 bases from J, the junction kept 7 bases outside the gene matches. The germline V gene has CDR1 DFQATT and CDR2 SNEGSKA (reference sequence). This CDR3 has 13 residues. The CDR3 region is CSAATSGGDEQFF. CDR3 sequence (DNA): TGCAGTGCTGCGACTAGCGGAGGGGATGAGCAGTTCTTC.

The rearrangement joins TRBV9 to TRBJ1-2; D remains unclear. The CDR3 totals 13 residues. V lost 2 bases, J lost 6 bases, and 11 bases lay in between. The germline V gene has CDR1 SGDLS and CDR2 YYNGEE. CDR3 amino acids: CASSVFPGDGYTF. CDR3 nucleotides: TGTGCCAGCAGCGTCTTCCCTGGTGATGGCTACACCTTC.

The rearrangement links TRBV20-1 to TRBJ2-7; 11 positions match TRBD2. CDR1 is DFQATT and CDR2 is SNEGSKA in the germline V gene (reference sequence). J lost 3 bases, V lost 6 bases, and 16 bases had no gene match. This CDR3 has 17 amino acids. DNA for the CDR3: TGCAGTGCGTACAGGTATGGGACTAGCGGCCGTAACTACGAGCAGTACTTC. This sequence encodes CSAYRYGTSGRNYEQYF.

V is TRBV29-1 and J is TRBJ1-2, with D tentatively TRBD1 (6 bases). From germline, CDR1 is SQVTM and CDR2 ANQGSEA. With 4 bases removed from V and 3 bases from J, the gap between germline ends came to 15 bases. CDR3 length: 14 amino acids. As DNA, the CDR3 is TGCAGCGTTGCGAGCCGGACAGCTCACTATGGCTACACCTTC. Translation gives CSVASRTAHYGYTF.

The chain combines TRBV30 with TRBJ2-1, with 13 bases that match TRBD2. The germline gives CDR1 GTSNPN, CDR2 SVGIG (reference sequence). J was trimmed by 6 bases and V by 3 bases; bases with no gene match: 5. The CDR3 totals 15 residues. The CDR3 sequence: CAWSPGTSGTNEQFF. The DNA of the CDR3 is TGTGCCTGGAGCCCCGGGACTAGCGGGACCAATGAGCAGTTCTTC. Using reference TRBV30 and TRBJ2-1 for the parts outside the CDR3, the full variable domain is SQTIHQWPATLVQPVGSPLSLECTVEGTSNPNLYWYRQAAGRGLQLLFYSVGIGQISSEVPQNLSASRPQDRQFILSSKKLLLSDSGFYLCAWSPGTSGTNEQFFGPGTRLTVL.

This clonotype was counted between two and nine times. The V gene is TRBV29-1, the J gene TRBJ1-1, with D unresolved. The CDR3 is made up of 13 amino acids. Germline CDR1 reads SQVTM; CDR2 reads ANQGSEA. With 3 bases removed from V and 0 bases from J, the gap between germline ends came to 8 bases. The CDR3 sequence: CSVEKGLNTEAFF. As DNA, the CDR3 is TGCAGCGTTGAGAAGGGCTTGAACACTGAAGCTTTCTTT. Supplemented by reference TRBV29-1 and TRBJ1-1, the full variable domain reads SAVISQKPSRDICQRGTSLTIQCQVDSQVTMMFWYRQQPGQSLTLIATANQGSEATYESGFVIDKFPISRPNLTFSTLTVSNMSPEDSSIYLCSVEKGLNTEAFFGQGTRLTVV.